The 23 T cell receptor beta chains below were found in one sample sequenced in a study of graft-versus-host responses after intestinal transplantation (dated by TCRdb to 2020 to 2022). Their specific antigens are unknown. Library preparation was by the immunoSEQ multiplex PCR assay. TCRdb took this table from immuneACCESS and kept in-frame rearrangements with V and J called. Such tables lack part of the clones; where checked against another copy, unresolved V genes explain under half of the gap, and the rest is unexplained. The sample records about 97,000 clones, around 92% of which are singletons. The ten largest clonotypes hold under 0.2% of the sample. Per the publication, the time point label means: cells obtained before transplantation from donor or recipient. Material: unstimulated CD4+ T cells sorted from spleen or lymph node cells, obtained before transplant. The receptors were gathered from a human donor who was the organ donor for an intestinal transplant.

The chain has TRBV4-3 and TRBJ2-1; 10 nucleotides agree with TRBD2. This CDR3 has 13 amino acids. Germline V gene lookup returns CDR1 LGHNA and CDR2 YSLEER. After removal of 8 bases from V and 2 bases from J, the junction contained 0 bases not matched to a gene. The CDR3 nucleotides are TGCGCCAGCGGACTAGCGGCCTACAATGAGCAGTTCTTC. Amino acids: CASGLAAYNEQFF.

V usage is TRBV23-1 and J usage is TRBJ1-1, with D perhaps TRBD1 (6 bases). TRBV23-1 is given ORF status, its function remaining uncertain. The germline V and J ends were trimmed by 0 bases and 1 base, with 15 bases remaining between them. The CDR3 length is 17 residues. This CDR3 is CASSQSKPGQENTEAFF. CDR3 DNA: TGCGCCAGCAGTCAATCGAAGCCGGGACAAGAGAACACTGAAGCTTTCTTT.

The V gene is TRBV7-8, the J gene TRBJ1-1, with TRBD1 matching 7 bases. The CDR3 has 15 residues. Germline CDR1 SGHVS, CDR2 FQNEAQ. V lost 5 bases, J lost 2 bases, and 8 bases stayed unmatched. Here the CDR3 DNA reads TGTGCCAGCAGCCAGAAGTACAGGGGCAACACTGAAGCTTTCTTT. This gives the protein CASSQKYRGNTEAFF. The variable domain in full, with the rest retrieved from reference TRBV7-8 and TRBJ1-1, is GAGVSQSPRYKVAKRGQDVALRCDPISGHVSLFWYQQALGQGPEFLTYFQNEAQLDKSGLPSDRFFAERPEGSVSTLKIQRTQQEDSAVYLCASSQKYRGNTEAFFGQGTRLTVV.

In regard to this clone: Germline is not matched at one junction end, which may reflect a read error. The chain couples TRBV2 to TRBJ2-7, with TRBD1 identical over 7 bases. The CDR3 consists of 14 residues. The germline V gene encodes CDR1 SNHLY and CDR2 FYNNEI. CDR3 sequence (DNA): TGTGCCAACAGTCCCGGGACAGCATCGGTAGAGCAGTACTTC. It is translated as CANSPGTASVEQYF.

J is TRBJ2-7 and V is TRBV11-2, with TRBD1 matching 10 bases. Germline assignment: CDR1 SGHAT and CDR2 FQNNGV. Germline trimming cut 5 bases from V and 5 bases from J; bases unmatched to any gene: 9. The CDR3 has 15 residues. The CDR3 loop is CASSLGQGVANEQYF. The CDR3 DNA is TGTGCCAGCAGCCTTGGACAGGGGGTTGCGAACGAGCAGTACTTC.

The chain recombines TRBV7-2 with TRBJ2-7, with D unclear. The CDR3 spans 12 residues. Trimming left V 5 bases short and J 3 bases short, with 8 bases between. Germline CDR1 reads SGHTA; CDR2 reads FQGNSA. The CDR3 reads CASSRRHYEQYF. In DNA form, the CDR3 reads TGTGCCAGCAGCAGACGACACTACGAGCAGTACTTC.

CDR3 DNA: TGTGCCACCAGCACCTTCCGGGACAAGTCCTACGAGCAGTACTTC. This codes for CATSTFRDKSYEQYF. This rearrangement joins TRBV15 to TRBJ2-7; D may be TRBD1 (6 bases). Germline CDR1 and CDR2: LNHNV and YYDKDF (reference sequence). Trimming stripped 4 bases from V and 1 base from J, with 14 bases between. This CDR3 has 15 amino acids.

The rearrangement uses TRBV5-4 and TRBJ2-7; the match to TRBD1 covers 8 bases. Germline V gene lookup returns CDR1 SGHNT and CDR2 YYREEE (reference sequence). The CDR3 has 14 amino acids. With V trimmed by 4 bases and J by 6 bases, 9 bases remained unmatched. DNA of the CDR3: TGTGCCAGCAGCCCCGGACAGGGAACCCGCGAGCAGTACTTC. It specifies CASSPGQGTREQYF. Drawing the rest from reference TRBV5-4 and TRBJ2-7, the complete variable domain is ETGVTQSPTHLIKTRGQQVTLRCSSQSGHNTVSWYQQALGQGPQFIFQYYREEENGRGNFPPRFSGLQFPNYSSELNVNALELDDSALYLCASSPGQGTREQYFGPGTRLTVT.

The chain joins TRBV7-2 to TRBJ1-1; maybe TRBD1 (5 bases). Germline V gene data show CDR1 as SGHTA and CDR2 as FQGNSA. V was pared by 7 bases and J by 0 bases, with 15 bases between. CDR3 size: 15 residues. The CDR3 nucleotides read TGTGCCAGCACCTTCGGGGGGACTGTGAACACTGAAGCTTTCTTT. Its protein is CASTFGGTVNTEAFF.

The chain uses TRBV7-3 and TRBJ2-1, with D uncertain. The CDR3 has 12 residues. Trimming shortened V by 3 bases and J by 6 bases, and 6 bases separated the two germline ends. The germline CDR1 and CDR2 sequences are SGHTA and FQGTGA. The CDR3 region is CASSFPGNEQFF. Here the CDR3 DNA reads TGTGCCAGCAGCTTCCCCGGCAATGAGCAGTTCTTC.

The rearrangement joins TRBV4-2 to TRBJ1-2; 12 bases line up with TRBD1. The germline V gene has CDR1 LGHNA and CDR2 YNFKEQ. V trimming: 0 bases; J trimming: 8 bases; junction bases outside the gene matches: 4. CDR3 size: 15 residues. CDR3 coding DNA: TGTGCCAGCAGCCAAGAGGGGACAGGGGGCAGAGGCTACACCTTC. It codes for CASSQEGTGGRGYTF.

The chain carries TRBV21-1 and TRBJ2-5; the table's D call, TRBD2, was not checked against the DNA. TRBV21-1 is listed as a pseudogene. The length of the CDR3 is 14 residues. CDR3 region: CAIQAPRDSGTQYF. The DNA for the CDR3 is TGTGCCATCCAGGCTCCCCGGGACTCAGGGACCCAGTACTTC.

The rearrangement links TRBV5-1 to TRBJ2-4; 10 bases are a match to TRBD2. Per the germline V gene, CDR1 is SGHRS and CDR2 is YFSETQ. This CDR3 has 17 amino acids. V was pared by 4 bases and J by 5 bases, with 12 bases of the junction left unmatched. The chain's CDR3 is CASSDVLSGGVQNIQYF. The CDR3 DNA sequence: TGCGCCAGCAGCGACGTCTTGAGCGGGGGGGTCCAAAACATTCAGTACTTC.

CDR3 loop: CASSWSGGLYEQYF. CDR3 in DNA: TGTGCCAGCAGCTGGAGCGGGGGCCTTTACGAGCAGTACTTC. The V and J genes are TRBV7-2 and TRBJ2-7; 8 bases match TRBD2. Germline CDR1 is SGHTA and CDR2 is FQGNSA. Unmatched junction bases numbered 6, after V lost 4 bases and J lost 4 bases. The CDR3 has 14 amino acids.

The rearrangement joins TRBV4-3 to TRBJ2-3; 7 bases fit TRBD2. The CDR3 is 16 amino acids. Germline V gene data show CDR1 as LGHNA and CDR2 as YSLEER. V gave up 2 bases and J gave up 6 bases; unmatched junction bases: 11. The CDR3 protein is CASSQNPIRGVDTQYF. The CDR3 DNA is TGCGCCAGCAGCCAAAACCCTATACGGGGGGTGGATACGCAGTATTTT.

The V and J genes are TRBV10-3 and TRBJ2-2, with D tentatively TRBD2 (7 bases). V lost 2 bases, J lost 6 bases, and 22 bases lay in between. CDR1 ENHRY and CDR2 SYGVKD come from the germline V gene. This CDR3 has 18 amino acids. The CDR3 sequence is CAISERFSRGGGPGELFF. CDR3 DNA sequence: TGTGCCATCAGTGAGCGGTTCAGCCGGGGAGGGGGTCCCGGGGAGCTGTTTTTT.

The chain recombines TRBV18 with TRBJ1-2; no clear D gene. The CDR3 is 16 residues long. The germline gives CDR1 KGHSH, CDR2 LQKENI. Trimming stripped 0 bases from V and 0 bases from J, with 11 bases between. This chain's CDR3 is CASSPPPGETNYGYTF. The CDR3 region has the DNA TGTGCCAGCTCACCACCCCCTGGGGAGACTAACTATGGCTACACCTTC.

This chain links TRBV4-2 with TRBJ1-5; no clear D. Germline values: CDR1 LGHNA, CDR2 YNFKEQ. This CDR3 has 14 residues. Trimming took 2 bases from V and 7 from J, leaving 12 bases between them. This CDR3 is CASSQMTERQPQHF. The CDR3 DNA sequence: TGTGCCAGCAGCCAAATGACCGAGCGACAGCCCCAGCATTTT.

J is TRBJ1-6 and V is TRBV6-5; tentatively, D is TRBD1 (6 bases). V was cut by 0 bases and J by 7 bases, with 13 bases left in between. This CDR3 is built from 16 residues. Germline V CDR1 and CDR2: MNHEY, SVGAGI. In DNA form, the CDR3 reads TGTGCCAGCAGTTACTCGCCCACAGGGACCAATTCACCCCTCCACTTT. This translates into CASSYSPTGTNSPLHF.

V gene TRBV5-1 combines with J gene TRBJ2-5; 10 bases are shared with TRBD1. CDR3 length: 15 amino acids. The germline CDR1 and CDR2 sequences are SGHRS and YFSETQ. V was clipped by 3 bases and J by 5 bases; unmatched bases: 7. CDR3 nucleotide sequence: TGCGCCAGCAGCTCCGGGACAGGGGCGGGCGAGACCCAGTACTTC. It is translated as CASSSGTGAGETQYF.

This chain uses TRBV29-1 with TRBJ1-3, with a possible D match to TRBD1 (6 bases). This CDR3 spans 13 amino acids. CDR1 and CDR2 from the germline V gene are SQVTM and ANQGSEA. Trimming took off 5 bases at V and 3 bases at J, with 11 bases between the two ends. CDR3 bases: TGCAGCGTTCGCAGGGGTAGTGGAAACACCATATATTTT. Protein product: CSVRRGSGNTIYF.

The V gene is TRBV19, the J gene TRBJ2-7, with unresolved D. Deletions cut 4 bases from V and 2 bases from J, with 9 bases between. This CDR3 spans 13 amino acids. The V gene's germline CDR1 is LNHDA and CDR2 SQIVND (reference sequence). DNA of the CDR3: TGTGCCAGTAGTACCCAGGCACCCTACGAGCAGTACTTC. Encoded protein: CASSTQAPYEQYF.

This CDR3 reads CASSIGGRPPYSNQPQHF. The CDR3 DNA reads TGTGCCAGCAGCATAGGGGGTCGCCCCCCTTATAGCAATCAGCCCCAGCATTTT. The chain has TRBV28 and TRBJ1-5; TRBD1 might be the D (6 bases). V lost 6 bases, J lost 0 bases, and 21 bases lay in between. This CDR3 has 18 residues. The V gene's germline CDR1 is MDHEN and CDR2 SYDVKM.